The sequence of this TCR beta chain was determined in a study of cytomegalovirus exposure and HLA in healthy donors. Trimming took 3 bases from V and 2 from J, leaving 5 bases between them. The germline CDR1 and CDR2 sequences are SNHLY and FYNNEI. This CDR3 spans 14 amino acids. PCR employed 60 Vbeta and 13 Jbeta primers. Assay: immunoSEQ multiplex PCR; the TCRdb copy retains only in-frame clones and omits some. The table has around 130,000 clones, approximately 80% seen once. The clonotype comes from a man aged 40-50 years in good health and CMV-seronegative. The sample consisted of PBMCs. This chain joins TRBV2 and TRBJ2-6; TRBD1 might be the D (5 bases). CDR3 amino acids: CASSDRAGANVLTF. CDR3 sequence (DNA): TGTGCCAGCAGTGACAGGGCTGGGGCCAACGTCCTGACTTTC.